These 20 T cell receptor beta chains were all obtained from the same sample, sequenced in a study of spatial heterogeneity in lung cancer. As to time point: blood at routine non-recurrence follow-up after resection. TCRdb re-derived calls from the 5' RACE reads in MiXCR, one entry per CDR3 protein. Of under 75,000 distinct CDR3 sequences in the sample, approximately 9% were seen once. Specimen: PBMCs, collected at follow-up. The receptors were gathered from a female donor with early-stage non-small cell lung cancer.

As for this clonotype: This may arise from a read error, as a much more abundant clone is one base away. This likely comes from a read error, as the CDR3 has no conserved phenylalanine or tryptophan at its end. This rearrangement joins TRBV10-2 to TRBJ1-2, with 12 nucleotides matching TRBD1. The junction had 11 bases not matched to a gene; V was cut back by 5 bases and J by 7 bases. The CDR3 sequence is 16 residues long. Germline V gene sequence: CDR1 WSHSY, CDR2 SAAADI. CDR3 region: CASSSGTGGGAAGYTL. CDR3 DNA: TGCGCCAGCAGTTCCGGGACAGGGGGCGGAGCGGCTGGCTACACCCTC.

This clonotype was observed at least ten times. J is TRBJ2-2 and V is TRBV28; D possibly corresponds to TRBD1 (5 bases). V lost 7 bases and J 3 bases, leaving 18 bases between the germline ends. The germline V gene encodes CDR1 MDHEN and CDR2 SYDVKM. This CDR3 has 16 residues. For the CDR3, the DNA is TGTGCCAGCACCCCCCATACAGGATACGACACCGGGGAGCTGTTTTTT. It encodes CASTPHTGYDTGELFF.

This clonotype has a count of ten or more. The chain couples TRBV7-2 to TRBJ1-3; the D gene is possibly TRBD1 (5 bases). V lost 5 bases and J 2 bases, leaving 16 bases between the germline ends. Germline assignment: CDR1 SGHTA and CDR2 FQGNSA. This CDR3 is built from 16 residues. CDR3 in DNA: TGTGCCAGCAGCCCGCGGGGACGCGGAGCTGGAAACACCATATATTTT. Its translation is CASSPRGRGAGNTIYF.

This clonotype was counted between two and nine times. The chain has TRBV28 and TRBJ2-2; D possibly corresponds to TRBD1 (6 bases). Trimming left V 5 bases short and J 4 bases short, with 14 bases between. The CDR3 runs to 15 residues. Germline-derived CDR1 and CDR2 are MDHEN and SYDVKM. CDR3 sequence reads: CASSPTGGRTGELFF. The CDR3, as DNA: TGTGCCAGCAGTCCTACTGGGGGCCGCACCGGGGAGCTGTTTTTT.

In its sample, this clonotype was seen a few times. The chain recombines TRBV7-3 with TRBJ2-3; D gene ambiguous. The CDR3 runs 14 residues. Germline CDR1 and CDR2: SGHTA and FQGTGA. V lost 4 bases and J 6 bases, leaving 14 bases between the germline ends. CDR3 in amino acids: CASSSGPGIDTQYF. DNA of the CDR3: TGTGCCAGCAGCTCCGGGCCCGGCATTGATACGCAGTATTTT.

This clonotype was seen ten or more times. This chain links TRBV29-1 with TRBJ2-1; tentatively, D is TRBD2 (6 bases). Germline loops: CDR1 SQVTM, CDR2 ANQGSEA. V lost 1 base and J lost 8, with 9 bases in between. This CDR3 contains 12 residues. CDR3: CSVEGGADEQFF. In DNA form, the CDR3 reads TGCAGCGTTGAAGGCGGGGCGGATGAGCAGTTCTTC.

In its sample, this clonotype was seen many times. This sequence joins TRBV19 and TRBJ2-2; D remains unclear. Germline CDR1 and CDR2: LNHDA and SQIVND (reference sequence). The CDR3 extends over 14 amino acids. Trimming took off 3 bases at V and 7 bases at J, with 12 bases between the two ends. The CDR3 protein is CASSISTGIGELFF. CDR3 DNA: TGTGCCAGTAGTATCTCGACGGGTATCGGGGAGCTGTTTTTT. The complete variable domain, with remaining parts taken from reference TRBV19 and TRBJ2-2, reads DGGITQSPKYLFRKEGQNVTLSCEQNLNHDAMYWYRQDPGQGLRLIYYSQIVNDFQKGDIAEGYSVSREKKESFPLTVTSAQKNPTAFYLCASSISTGIGELFFGEGSRLTVL.

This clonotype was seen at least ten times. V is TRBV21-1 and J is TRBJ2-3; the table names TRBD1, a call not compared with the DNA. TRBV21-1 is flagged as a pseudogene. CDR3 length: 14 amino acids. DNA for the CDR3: TGTGCCAGCAGCAAGGGACAGAGCACAGATACGCAGTATTTT. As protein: CASSKGQSTDTQYF.

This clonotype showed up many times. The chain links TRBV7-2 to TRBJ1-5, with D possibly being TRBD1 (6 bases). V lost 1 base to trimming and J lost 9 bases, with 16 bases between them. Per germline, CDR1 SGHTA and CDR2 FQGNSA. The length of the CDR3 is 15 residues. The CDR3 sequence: CASSLVVQGSGPQHF. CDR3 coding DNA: TGTGCCAGCAGCTTAGTGGTGCAGGGGAGTGGGCCCCAGCATTTT.

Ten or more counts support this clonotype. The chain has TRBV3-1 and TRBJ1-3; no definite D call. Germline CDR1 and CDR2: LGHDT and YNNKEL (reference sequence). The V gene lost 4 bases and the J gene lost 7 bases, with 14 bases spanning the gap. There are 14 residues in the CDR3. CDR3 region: CASSPAWVGNTIYF. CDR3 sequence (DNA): TGTGCCAGCAGCCCGGCCTGGGTCGGGAACACCATATATTTT.

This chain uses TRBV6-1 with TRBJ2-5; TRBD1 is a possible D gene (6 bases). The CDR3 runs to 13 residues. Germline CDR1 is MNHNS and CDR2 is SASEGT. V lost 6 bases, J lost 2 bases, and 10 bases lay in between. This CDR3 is CASRRTVQETQYF. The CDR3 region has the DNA TGTGCCAGCAGGAGGACAGTTCAAGAGACCCAGTACTTC.

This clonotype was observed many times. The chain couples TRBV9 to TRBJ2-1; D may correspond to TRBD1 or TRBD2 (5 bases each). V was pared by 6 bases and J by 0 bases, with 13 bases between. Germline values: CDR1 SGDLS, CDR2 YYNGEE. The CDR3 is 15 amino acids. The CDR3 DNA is TGTGCCAGCACCCCTTGGGGGAGCTCCTACAATGAGCAGTTCTTC. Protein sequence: CASTPWGSSYNEQFF.

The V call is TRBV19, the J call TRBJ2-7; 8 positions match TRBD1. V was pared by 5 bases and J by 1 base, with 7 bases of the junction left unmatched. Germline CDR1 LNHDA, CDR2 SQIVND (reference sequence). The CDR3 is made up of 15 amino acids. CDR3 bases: TGTGCCAGTAGTGTTCCGGGACAGGTTTCCTACGAGCAGTACTTC. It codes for CASSVPGQVSYEQYF.

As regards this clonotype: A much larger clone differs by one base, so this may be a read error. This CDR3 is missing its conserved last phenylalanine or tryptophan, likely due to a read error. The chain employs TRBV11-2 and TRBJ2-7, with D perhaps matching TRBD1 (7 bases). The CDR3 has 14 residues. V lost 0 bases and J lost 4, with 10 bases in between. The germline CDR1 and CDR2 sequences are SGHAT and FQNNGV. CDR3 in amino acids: CASSLDSGGYEQYL. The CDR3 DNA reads TGTGCCAGCAGCTTAGATTCAGGGGGGTACGAGCAGTACCTC.

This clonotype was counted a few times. Here the CDR3 DNA reads TGTGCCAGCTCCGTGAGCTCTGGGGCCAACGTCCTGACTTTC. Protein: CASSVSSGANVLTF. The chain joins TRBV18 to TRBJ2-6, with D hard to call. Germline assignment: CDR1 KGHSH and CDR2 LQKENI. The length of the CDR3 is 14 residues. V was shortened by 6 bases and J by 0 bases, with 6 bases between the two germline ends.

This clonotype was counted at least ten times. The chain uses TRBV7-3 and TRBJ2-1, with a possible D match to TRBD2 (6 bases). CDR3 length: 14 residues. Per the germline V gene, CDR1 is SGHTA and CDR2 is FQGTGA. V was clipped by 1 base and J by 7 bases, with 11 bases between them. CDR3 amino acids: CASSLRGGGNEQFF. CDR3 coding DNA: TGTGCCAGCAGCTTAAGGGGAGGAGGAAATGAGCAGTTCTTC.

The CDR3 spells CASSSWDFGDTQYF. The CDR3 nucleotides are TGTGCCAGCAGTTCCTGGGACTTCGGGGATACGCAGTATTTT. The chain combines TRBV6-5 with TRBJ2-3; D may be TRBD2 (6 bases). The CDR3 length is 14 residues. Trimming removed 4 bases from V and 6 bases from J, with 14 bases in between. CDR1 is MNHEY and CDR2 is SVGAGI in the germline V gene.

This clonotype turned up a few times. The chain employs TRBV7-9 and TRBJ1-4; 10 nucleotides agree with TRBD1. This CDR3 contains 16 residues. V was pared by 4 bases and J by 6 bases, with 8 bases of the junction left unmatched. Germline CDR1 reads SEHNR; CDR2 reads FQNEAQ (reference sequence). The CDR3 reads CASSSLGGQGDEKLFF. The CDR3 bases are TGTGCCAGCAGCTCCTTAGGCGGACAGGGGGATGAAAAACTGTTTTTT.

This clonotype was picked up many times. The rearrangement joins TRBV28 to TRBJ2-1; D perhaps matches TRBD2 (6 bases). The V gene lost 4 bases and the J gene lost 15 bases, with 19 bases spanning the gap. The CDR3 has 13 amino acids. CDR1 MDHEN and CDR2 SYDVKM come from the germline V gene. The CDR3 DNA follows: TGTGCCAGCAGTTGGGCTAGCGCAAATGTGCCGTTCTTC. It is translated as CASSWASANVPFF.

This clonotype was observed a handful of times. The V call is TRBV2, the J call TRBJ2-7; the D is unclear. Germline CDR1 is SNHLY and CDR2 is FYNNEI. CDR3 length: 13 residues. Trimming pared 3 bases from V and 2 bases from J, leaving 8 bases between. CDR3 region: CASSERPAYEQYF. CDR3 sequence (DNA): TGTGCCAGCAGTGAGAGGCCTGCCTACGAGCAGTACTTC.